This passage covers 28 T cell receptor beta chains from one sample sequenced in a study of CD8+CD57+ T cells in acquired aplastic anemia. According to the study, genomic DNA was the template for TCR beta VDJ and CDR3 profiling. TCRdb re-derived calls from the reads in MiXCR, one entry per CDR3 protein. The repertoire consists of some 150,000 distinct CDR3 sequences, with roughly half occurring once and the leading ten covering more than 10%. Patients sequenced had flow cytometry evidence of CD8+CD57+ cell expansion. Sequencing was carried out using sorted CD4+, CD8+, or CD8+CD57+ T cells (not recorded which) from PBMCs. The receptors derive from a human donor with aplastic anemia.

This clonotype was detected many times. The chain is built from TRBV7-9 and TRBJ2-1; D is perhaps TRBD1 or TRBD2 (5 bases each). The CDR3 totals 13 residues. V was shortened by 6 bases and J by 9 bases, with 15 bases between the two germline ends. Germline V gene sequence: CDR1 SEHNR, CDR2 FQNEAQ (reference sequence). CDR3 coding DNA: TGTGCCAGCAGTTTGGGGGATCGGGGTGAGCAGTTCTTC. Translation gives CASSLGDRGEQFF.

The table lists this clonotype with many counts. The rearrangement links TRBV7-8 to TRBJ1-5, with 7 bases matching TRBD1. This CDR3 region has 17 residues. Trimming cost V 0 bases and J 2 bases; bases outside gene matches: 7. The germline CDR1 and CDR2 sequences are SGHVS and FQNEAQ. The CDR3 region has the DNA TGTGCCAGCAGCTTAGCGCCCAGGGGGTCGGGCAATCAGCCCCAGCATTTT. Amino acid sequence: CASSLAPRGSGNQPQHF.

The genes are TRBV19 and TRBJ2-3; 7 bases are shared with TRBD2. Germline V CDR1 and CDR2: LNHDA, SQIVND (reference sequence). V gave up 5 bases and J gave up 4 bases; unmatched junction bases: 9. This CDR3 is built from 15 residues. The CDR3 sequence is CASSPPGGGADTQYF. In DNA, the CDR3 is TGTGCCAGTAGTCCCCCTGGTGGGGGGGCAGATACGCAGTATTTT.

This clonotype was picked up one time. J is TRBJ1-2 and V is TRBV19; D unresolved. CDR3 length: 14 residues. The V and J ends lost 3 bases and 4 bases respectively, with 12 bases between them. CDR1 is LNHDA and CDR2 is SQIVND in the germline V gene (reference sequence). CDR3 bases: TGTGCCAGTAGTATCCCAGGAATACTCTATGGCTACACCTTC. Translation gives CASSIPGILYGYTF.

This clonotype has a count of ten or more. V usage is TRBV4-1 and J usage is TRBJ1-2; D is ambiguous. The ends were cut back, 6 bases at V and 8 bases at J, with 10 bases in the middle. This CDR3 is built from 11 residues. Germline-derived CDR1 and CDR2 are MGHRA and YSYEKL. The CDR3 loop is CASRTSGGYTF. CDR3 bases: TGCGCCAGCAGGACCAGCGGGGGCTACACCTTC.

This chain links TRBV29-1 with TRBJ1-1; 7 bases are shared with TRBD1. With V trimmed by 3 bases and J by 5 bases, 6 bases remained unmatched. Per germline, CDR1 SQVTM and CDR2 ANQGSEA. The CDR3 has 13 amino acids. CDR3 nucleotides: TGCAGCGTTGAGGAGGGGGCAAGAACTGAAGCTTTCTTT. This encodes CSVEEGARTEAFF. Full variable domain (remainder filled in from reference TRBV29-1 and TRBJ1-1): SAVISQKPSRDICQRGTSLTIQCQVDSQVTMMFWYRQQPGQSLTLIATANQGSEATYESGFVIDKFPISRPNLTFSTLTVSNMSPEDSSIYLCSVEEGARTEAFFGQGTRLTVV.

The chain joins TRBV7-6 to TRBJ2-7; TRBD2 matches 15 bases. With 4 bases clipped from V and 4 bases from J, the junction kept 2 bases outside the gene matches. The germline gives CDR1 SGHVS, CDR2 FNYEAQ. The CDR3 runs 15 residues. The CDR3 sequence: CASSYGLAGGYEQYF. The DNA for the CDR3 is TGTGCCAGCAGCTACGGACTAGCGGGAGGGTACGAGCAGTACTTC.

The rearrangement links TRBV9 to TRBJ1-5, with a weak D call TRBD1 (6 bases). From germline, CDR1 is SGDLS and CDR2 YYNGEE. The CDR3 has 15 amino acids. Trimming shortened V by 4 bases and J by 5 bases, and 16 bases separated the two germline ends. The CDR3 region is CASSLDSGVHQPQHF. CDR3 coding DNA: TGTGCCAGCAGCCTAGATTCAGGGGTTCATCAGCCCCAGCATTTT.

The gene calls are TRBV19 and TRBJ2-7; 10 bases line up with TRBD2. CDR3 length equals 14 residues. The germline V gene encodes CDR1 LNHDA and CDR2 SQIVND (reference sequence). As DNA, the CDR3 is TGTGCTAGAGGTACTAGCGGGGACTCCTACGAGCAGTACTTC. This encodes CARGTSGDSYEQYF.

This clonotype was seen many times. Written as DNA, the CDR3 is TGTGCCAGCCGGACTAGCGGGGGGCCACAAGAGACCCAGTACTTC. It is translated as CASRTSGGPQETQYF. The rearrangement joins TRBV6-4 to TRBJ2-5; 14 bases are a match to TRBD2. With 8 bases clipped from V and 2 bases from J, the junction kept 4 bases outside the gene matches. CDR3 length equals 15 residues. Per germline, CDR1 MRHNA and CDR2 SNTAGT.

This clonotype was observed a handful of times. The CDR3 region has the DNA TGCGCCAGCAGTGAGTCAAGGAGTCAAGAGACCCAGTACTTC. It encodes CASSESRSQETQYF. The chain is built from TRBV10-2 and TRBJ2-5; no clear D gene. Between the trimmed V and J ends, which lost 0 bases and 2 bases, there was a span of 7 bases. The CDR3 is 14 amino acids. CDR1 and CDR2 (germline): WSHSY, SAAADI.

The chain employs TRBV29-1 and TRBJ2-7; 10 bases map to TRBD1. Looked up from germline, CDR1 is SQVTM and CDR2 is ANQGSEA. The V segment lost 4 bases and the J segment 3 bases; nucleotides outside the gene matches: 9. This CDR3 contains 15 residues. CDR3 coding DNA: TGCAGCGTTGGAGACAGGGGGCTACTTGGCTACGAGCAGTACTTC. Residues: CSVGDRGLLGYEQYF.

This clonotype has ten or more counts. The V and J genes are TRBV6-5 and TRBJ2-5; D possibly uses TRBD1 or TRBD2 (6 bases each). Trimming removed 7 bases from V and 1 base from J, with 19 bases in between. CDR1 and CDR2 (germline): MNHEY, SVGAGI. The CDR3 has 16 residues. CDR3 protein: CASTLEGGRFQETQYF. The CDR3 DNA follows: TGTGCCAGCACTTTAGAGGGGGGAAGATTCCAAGAGACCCAGTACTTC.

This clonotype has more than one count but fewer than ten. This chain links TRBV19 with TRBJ1-5, with 11 bases aligning to TRBD1. This CDR3 contains 17 residues. V lost 5 bases, J lost 4 bases, and 10 bases stayed unmatched. Germline V CDR1 and CDR2: LNHDA, SQIVND (reference sequence). The DNA for the CDR3 is TGTGCCAGTAGTCCTTTTCACCGGGACAGGGGGAATCAGCCCCAGCATTTT. Translating gives CASSPFHRDRGNQPQHF.

The chain joins TRBV20-1 to TRBJ2-7; TRBD2 might be the D (6 bases). Trimming removed 5 bases from V and 3 bases from J, with 8 bases in between. This CDR3 has 11 residues. CDR1 DFQATT and CDR2 SNEGSKA come from the germline V gene (reference sequence). The DNA for the CDR3 is TGCAGTGCTGGGGGGTACTACGAGCAGTACTTC. Amino acids: CSAGGYYEQYF.

This clonotype was found many times. The CDR3 region is CASSFPGHLSEQYF. In DNA, the CDR3 is TGTGCCAGCAGCTTTCCGGGACACCTATCCGAGCAGTACTTC. This sequence joins TRBV7-9 and TRBJ2-7, with D perhaps matching TRBD1 (6 bases). The CDR3 runs 14 residues. Deletions cut 3 bases from V and 6 bases from J, with 15 bases between. Germline CDR1 SEHNR, CDR2 FQNEAQ (reference sequence). The variable domain in full, with the rest retrieved from reference TRBV7-9 and TRBJ2-7, is DTGVSQNPRHKITKRGQNVTFRCDPISEHNRLYWYRQTLGQGPEFLTYFQNEAQLEKSRLLSDRFSAERPKGSFSTLEIQRTEQGDSAMYLCASSFPGHLSEQYFGPGTRLTVT.

This clonotype has ten or more counts. V usage is TRBV3-2 and J usage is TRBJ2-5. TRBV3-2 is termed a pseudogene. The CDR3 spans 12 residues. CDR3 residues: CASSHRTRTQYF. The CDR3 DNA reads TGTGCCAGCAGCCATCGGACCCGGACCCAGTACTTC.

This chain uses TRBV4-3 with TRBJ2-1; the match to TRBD2 covers 10 bases. The germline gives CDR1 LGHNA, CDR2 YSLEER. The V segment lost 2 bases and the J segment 7 bases; nucleotides outside the gene matches: 8. CDR3 length: 16 residues. The chain's CDR3 is CASSQSAGGHLNEQFF. Written as DNA, the CDR3 is TGCGCCAGCAGCCAATCAGCGGGGGGGCATTTAAATGAGCAGTTCTTC.

The V call is TRBV19, the J call TRBJ2-1, with D unresolved. CDR1 is LNHDA, CDR2 SQIVND, per germline (reference sequence). With 3 bases removed from V and 0 bases from J, the gap between germline ends came to 9 bases. The CDR3 spans 15 residues. The CDR3 region is CASSIGASSYNEQFF. The CDR3 DNA reads TGTGCCAGTAGTATTGGCGCGAGCTCCTACAATGAGCAGTTCTTC.

This clonotype was detected many times. The chain joins TRBV6-1 to TRBJ2-1, with TRBD1 matching 9 bases. This CDR3 contains 14 residues. V was pared by 6 bases and J by 4 bases, with 4 bases of the junction left unmatched. Germline V lookup: CDR1 MNHNS, CDR2 SASEGT. The CDR3 nucleotides read TGTGCCAGCAGCGCCGGGACAGGGTACAATGAGCAGTTCTTC. Encoded protein: CASSAGTGYNEQFF.

The chain links TRBV7-8 to TRBJ1-2, with D unclear. The germline gives CDR1 SGHVS, CDR2 FQNEAQ. Trimming took 1 base from V and 4 from J, leaving 10 bases between them. CDR3 length: 14 residues. CDR3 amino acids: CASSLGGGVYGYTF. The CDR3 DNA reads TGTGCCAGCAGCTTAGGAGGAGGCGTCTATGGCTACACCTTC.

This clonotype was found a few times. The J gene is TRBJ2-1, the V gene TRBV19; D gene uncertain. CDR3 size: 15 residues. The germline V gene encodes CDR1 LNHDA and CDR2 SQIVND (reference sequence). The V end was cut by 3 bases, the J end by 0 bases, with 9 bases between. In DNA, the CDR3 is TGTGCCAGTAGTATGTCGATCCCCTCCTACAATGAGCAGTTCTTC. Residues: CASSMSIPSYNEQFF.

The chain has TRBV10-3 and TRBJ1-2, with D unclear. Germline V gene data show CDR1 as ENHRY and CDR2 as SYGVKD. The CDR3 loop spans 12 amino acids. Trimming cost V 3 bases and J 1 base, with 3 bases left between them. The CDR3 region has the DNA TGTGCCATCAGTGATGTTAACTATGGCTACACCTTC. Amino acids: CAISDVNYGYTF.

J is TRBJ2-7 and V is TRBV28; D perhaps matches TRBD2 (5 bases). CDR1 is MDHEN, CDR2 SYDVKM, per germline. This CDR3 comprises 11 residues. V dropped 10 bases and J dropped 5 bases, with 12 bases sitting between them. CDR3 amino acids: CATRAGHEQYF. CDR3 in DNA: TGTGCCACCCGGGCGGGCCACGAGCAGTACTTC. The full variable domain, rest sourced from reference TRBV28 and TRBJ2-7, is DVKVTQSSRYLVKRTGEKVFLECVQDMDHENMFWYRQDPGLGLRLIYFSYDVKMKEKGDIPEGYSVSREKKERFSLILESASTNQTSMYLCATRAGHEQYFGPGTRLTVT.

A note on this clonotype: At one boundary the junction diverges from the germline segment, which might be a read error. J is TRBJ1-5 and V is TRBV19; no reliable D call. Looked up from germline, CDR1 is LNHDA and CDR2 is SQIVND (reference sequence). The CDR3 consists of 13 residues. The CDR3 DNA sequence: TGTGCCAGCAGTATGAATCCCTATCAGCCCCAGCATTTT. This gives the protein CASSMNPYQPQHF.

The sample holds many counts of this clonotype. V usage is TRBV7-7 and J usage is TRBJ2-5; D call uncertain. The CDR3 is 14 residues long. V lost 2 bases and J 1 base, leaving 8 bases between the germline ends. Germline V gives CDR1 SSHAT, CDR2 FNYEAQ (reference sequence). CDR3 DNA: TGTGCCAGCAGCTTACCGGGTATCCAAGAGACCCAGTACTTC. This sequence encodes CASSLPGIQETQYF.

The gene calls are TRBV10-3 and TRBJ2-2, with D unresolved. V was pared by 2 bases and J by 4 bases, with 5 bases between. This CDR3 spans 13 amino acids. Germline values: CDR1 ENHRY, CDR2 SYGVKD. The CDR3 DNA reads as TGTGCCATCAGTGAGGGCGGCACCGGGGAGCTGTTTTTT. It encodes CAISEGGTGELFF.

This clonotype was recorded at least ten times. The chain is built from TRBV19 and TRBJ2-1; TRBD1 is a possible D gene (5 bases). The V end was cut by 3 bases, the J end by 4 bases, with 13 bases between. Germline assignment: CDR1 LNHDA and CDR2 SQIVND (reference sequence). CDR3 length: 15 residues. CDR3 in amino acids: CASSIGDSPYNEQFF. CDR3 in DNA: TGTGCCAGTAGTATTGGTGACAGTCCATACAATGAGCAGTTCTTC.